This T cell receptor (beta chain) was captured in a study of memory CD4+ T cells and cytomegalovirus serostatus. Study in general: Healthy Belgian adult donors included about nine CMV-positive and about two dozen CMV-negative people. General study results and limits: Suggested: most of the CMV-linked TCR signature lies in CD4+ memory cells. Median bootstrapped AUC for CMV status was about 0.95 originally, less than 0.92 US-trained.

Single viable CD3+CD4+CD8-CD45RO+ cells were sorted as the memory CD4+ T cells. CDR1 is ENHRY, CDR2 SYGVKD, per germline. The CDR3 totals 14 residues. With V trimmed by 7 bases and J by 4 bases, 6 bases remained unmatched. The authors' processing: After removing out-of-frame reads, approximately 2.2 million distinct TCRbeta sequences remained. Profiled with immunoSEQ multiplex PCR; TCRdb holds only in-frame clones, not every one. V, J and clone size are those of that table, while D and trimming were read from the DNA. Counted here are 35,000 to 55,000 clones, about 80% occurring once; the ten biggest clones make up approximately 1.9%. About this clone itself: Its antigen is not identified.

The clonotype was recovered from an adult in good health and CMV-seronegative. The rearrangement links TRBV10-3 to TRBJ2-5; 10 bases fit TRBD2. Sequencing was carried out using memory CD4+ T cells from blood. CDR3 DNA: TGTGCCATCAAAGATAGCGGGGGGAGAGAGACCCAGTACTTC. Protein: CAIKDSGGRETQYF.